This T cell receptor (beta chain) was profiled in a study of response to subunit inactivated influenza vaccine. This CDR3 has 16 amino acids. Unmatched junction bases numbered 5, after V lost 4 bases and J lost 2 bases. As for this clonotype: Its antigen remains unknown.

Whole-study findings and limits: Authors suggested each seasonal flu vaccination may recruit only limited numbers of new T cells.

TCRdb reprocessed the RT-PCR reads with MiXCR, giving one entry per CDR3 protein. The top ten hold around 13% of the sample, which has fewer than 600,000 distinct CDR3 sequences, around 7.7% seen once. The V gene is TRBV12-3 or TRBV12-4, the J gene TRBJ1-5; 10 bases map to TRBD1. The clonotype comes from a man in his fifties or sixties who received an inactivated influenza vaccine. The specimen comprised PBMCs from blood, sampled roughly 24 months after vaccination. CDR3 in amino acids: CASSSDRGLGNQPQHF. CDR3 bases: TGTGCCAGCAGTTCCGACAGGGGGCTGGGCAATCAGCCCCAGCATTTT.